Below, one T cell receptor beta chain is given with its context. The antigen is undetermined. This record belongs to a study of shared clonotypes between healthy human individuals. Study details: Each donor's CD8 memory used one plate, CD8 naive two, each CD4 subset three.

Each subset's genomic DNA was split evenly across several immunoSEQ plates. Data came from immunoSEQ multiplex PCR; TCRdb stores just in-frame clones and leaves some out. The table includes about 600,000 clones, 95% to 98% detected once. The CDR3 length is 15 residues. Germline-derived CDR1 and CDR2 are LGHNA and YSLEER. Trimming at V came to 5 bases and at J to 4 bases, leaving 9 bases not matched to a gene. Naive CD8 populations comprised CD45RO-negative cells positively selected for CCR7, excluding terminally differentiated effector memory CD45RA+ cells. Findings and caveats of the study: Relative to clonotypes present in all four donors, those not shared had lower generation probabilities.

The TCR sequence derives from a man aged 25 to 45 in good health. The V call is TRBV4-3, the J call TRBJ2-7, with 9 bases that match TRBD1. The sequencing input was naive CD8+ T cells sorted from blood. The CDR3 sequence: CASSYGTGIGYEQYF. The CDR3 nucleotides are TGCGCCAGCAGCTACGGGACAGGGATCGGATACGAGCAGTACTTC.